This T cell receptor (beta chain) was documented in a study of cytomegalovirus exposure and HLA in healthy donors. Notes on the study in general: A later analysis found TCR association rates differed by HLA locus, highest for DRB1 and lowest for HLA-C. Being indistinguishable, some V segments were excluded, TRBV6-2 and TRBV6-3 among them. TCR beta chains associated with HLA were, in a later analysis, more clonally expanded than equally common others. For most subjects, TCR beta sequences were reported to predict HLA-A and HLA-B alleles with accuracy.

The length of the CDR3 is 14 residues. Germline V gene sequence: CDR1 MGHRA, CDR2 YSYEKL. V lost 5 bases, J lost 8 bases, and 6 bases stayed unmatched. In regard to this clone: Its specificity is not known.

The PCR was carried out with 60 Vbeta primers and 13 Jbeta primers. Produced via immunoSEQ multiplex PCR; TCRdb's table is partial and in-frame only. The sample records 99,000 or so clones, over 65% being singletons. The sequencing input was PBMCs. This chain uses TRBV4-1 with TRBJ1-6; 7 bases align to TRBD1. This clonotype originated in a woman in her forties in good health and CMV-seronegative. CDR3 loop: CASSFDREDSPLHF. In DNA form, the CDR3 reads TGCGCCAGCAGCTTCGACAGGGAGGATTCACCCCTCCACTTT.